The 4 T cell receptor beta chains reported below all come from one sample, sequenced in a study of siplizumab effects on memory and regulatory T cells (dated by TCRdb to the late 2010s). Library preparation used the immunoSEQ multiplex PCR assay. What TCRdb holds here is the immuneACCESS table cut down to in-frame rearrangements. Part of the clones is not present; checked against another copy, under half of the missing clones reflect an unresolved V gene, and the others are unexplained. This sample has roughly 120,000 clones in its table, and just under 95% of those were observed once. The top ten clonotypes cover 1% to 1.5% of the sample. Sample: CD4+ T cells sorted from blood. These receptors were collected from a human donor in good health.

This clone was seen a single time. The chain combines TRBV15 with TRBJ2-3; D unclear. The germline V gene encodes CDR1 LNHNV and CDR2 YYDKDF (reference sequence). Trimming pared 3 bases from V and 2 bases from J, leaving 3 bases between. This CDR3 contains 12 residues. CDR3 nucleotide sequence: TGTGCCACCAGCAGTGACACAGATACGCAGTATTTT. Its protein is CATSSDTDTQYF.

The V and J genes are TRBV6-5 and TRBJ1-1; maybe TRBD1 (6 bases). This CDR3 contains 15 residues. The ends were cut back, 5 bases at V and 2 bases at J, with 15 bases in the middle. Germline V gene lookup returns CDR1 MNHEY and CDR2 SVGAGI. CDR3 coding DNA: TGTGCCAGCAGTCCTCCAATCAGGGGAAACACTGAAGCTTTCTTT. Translating it yields CASSPPIRGNTEAFF.

The V and J genes are TRBV5-1 and TRBJ1-3, with D perhaps TRBD1 (5 bases). The CDR3 covers 15 residues. Germline assignment: CDR1 SGHRS and CDR2 YFSETQ. V was cut by 2 bases and J by 0 bases, with 9 bases left in between. This chain's CDR3 is CASSLGESSGNTIYF. The CDR3 nucleotides are TGCGCCAGCAGCTTAGGGGAGAGCTCTGGAAACACCATATATTTT.

The chain couples TRBV5-8 to TRBJ1-4, with TRBD1 identical over 7 bases. Trimming took 3 bases from V and 7 from J; bases not matched to a gene: 12. The CDR3 spans 16 residues. The germline gives CDR1 SGHTS, CDR2 YDEGEE. The CDR3 is CASSYGDRVISEKLFF. CDR3 coding DNA: TGTGCCAGCAGCTACGGCGACAGGGTGATAAGTGAAAAACTGTTTTTT.